A single sample is the source of the 32 T cell receptor beta chains below, sequenced in a study of blood T cell repertoires in COVID-19. Using immunoSEQ multiplex PCR, the repertoire was profiled, and TCRdb retains in-frame clones only, with some absent. The table lists hundreds of thousands of clones, about nine tenths of them singletons. Material: peripheral blood. The receptors were sampled from a woman aged 30 to 39 with active or convalescent COVID-19.

This chain joins TRBV19 and TRBJ1-2; D is possibly TRBD1 (5 bases). V was cut by 6 bases and J by 3 bases, with 20 bases left in between. The CDR3 is 16 amino acids. CDR1 LNHDA and CDR2 SQIVND come from the germline V gene (reference sequence). The CDR3 protein is CASRVAGGINDYGYTF. CDR3 sequence (DNA): TGTGCCAGTAGGGTCGCCGGGGGAATAAACGACTATGGCTACACCTTC.

This chain uses TRBV4-1 with TRBJ2-5; D possibly corresponds to TRBD2 (5 bases). The CDR3 runs 15 residues. CDR1 and CDR2 from the germline V gene are MGHRA and YSYEKL. Trimming stripped 0 bases from V and 2 bases from J, with 10 bases between. CDR3 DNA: TGCGCCAGCAGCCAAGACTCCAGAGGGCAAGAGACCCAGTACTTC. This codes for CASSQDSRGQETQYF.

V gene TRBV27 combines with J gene TRBJ1-5; TRBD1 aligns across 12 bases. Germline trimming cut 1 base from V and 2 bases from J; bases unmatched to any gene: 6. CDR3 size: 18 residues. Germline CDR1 reads MNHEY; CDR2 reads SMNVEV (reference sequence). The chain's CDR3 is CASSLWGQGAGGNQPQHF. In nucleotides, the CDR3 is TGTGCCAGCAGTTTATGGGGACAGGGGGCTGGCGGCAATCAGCCCCAGCATTTT.

V is TRBV6-6 and J is TRBJ1-5; maybe TRBD1 (5 bases). CDR1 and CDR2 (germline): MNHNY, SVGAGI (reference sequence). V dropped 7 bases and J dropped 1 base, with 11 bases sitting between them. The CDR3 has 14 amino acids. The CDR3: CASTETASNQPQHF. The CDR3 coding sequence is TGTGCCAGCACTGAGACAGCAAGCAATCAGCCCCAGCATTTT.

The V call is TRBV5-4, the J call TRBJ2-2; tentative D call: TRBD1 (6 bases). CDR3 length equals 12 residues. The germline V gene has CDR1 SGHNT and CDR2 YYREEE (reference sequence). V shed 4 bases and J shed 14 bases, with 15 bases lying between them. The CDR3, as DNA: TGTGCCAGCAGCCCGGAGGCAGGGGTCCTGTTTTTT. This translates into CASSPEAGVLFF.

The chain combines TRBV21-1 with TRBJ2-3; no DNA check was done on the table's D call, TRBD1. TRBV21-1 constitutes a pseudogene. The CDR3 contains 14 residues. The CDR3, as DNA: TGTGCCAGCAGGGGACACATACCGGTCGTTACGCAGTATTTT. Protein: CASRGHIPVVTQYF.

The rearrangement joins TRBV5-6 to TRBJ2-1, with TRBD1 identical over 8 bases. The length of the CDR3 is 14 residues. V shed 0 bases, J shed 6 bases, and the junction held 2 bases outside the gene matches. Germline-derived CDR1 and CDR2 are SGHDT and YYEEEE. CDR3: CASSLGTGINEQFF. CDR3 nucleotides: TGTGCCAGCAGCTTGGGGACAGGGATCAATGAGCAGTTCTTC.

The chain combines TRBV19 with TRBJ1-1, with 8 bases matching TRBD1. Per germline, CDR1 LNHDA and CDR2 SQIVND (reference sequence). The CDR3 has 17 residues. V was clipped by 5 bases and J by 3 bases; unmatched bases: 14. In DNA form, the CDR3 reads TGTGCCAGTAGTCCGGGACAGGCCCGTATGGGTGACACTGAAGCTTTCTTT. This codes for CASSPGQARMGDTEAFF.

The rearrangement uses TRBV20-1 and TRBJ1-2; 9 positions match TRBD1. Germline assignment: CDR1 DFQATT and CDR2 SNEGSKA (reference sequence). After removal of 3 bases from V and 4 bases from J, the junction contained 6 bases not matched to a gene. The CDR3 sequence is 14 residues long. The CDR3 loop reads CSASRQGEGYGYTF. The CDR3 nucleotides are TGCAGTGCTAGTAGACAGGGGGAAGGCTATGGCTACACCTTC.

This chain joins TRBV19 and TRBJ2-2; TRBD2 agrees at 9 bases. The junction had 3 bases not matched to a gene; V was cut back by 3 bases and J by 1 base. Germline assignment: CDR1 LNHDA and CDR2 SQIVND (reference sequence). The CDR3 runs 16 residues. The DNA for the CDR3 is TGTGCCAGTAGTATCCCGACTAGCGGGAACACCGGGGAGCTGTTTTTT. This codes for CASSIPTSGNTGELFF.

The chain links TRBV2 to TRBJ2-1; a weak D match, TRBD1 (5 bases). The CDR3 has 20 residues. Between the trimmed V and J ends, which lost 6 bases and 3 bases, there was a span of 30 bases. From germline, CDR1 is SNHLY and CDR2 FYNNEI. The CDR3 bases are TGTGCCAGCAGATTGTCGGGTTTGGAACTATACCTGGACATCTACAATGAGCAGTTCTTC. It is translated as CASRLSGLELYLDIYNEQFF.

This clone has only a few counts. The chain combines TRBV14 with TRBJ1-2; D ambiguous. The length of the CDR3 is 14 residues. CDR1 is SGHDN, CDR2 FVKESK, per germline. V lost 2 bases to trimming and J lost 3 bases, with 10 bases between them. The CDR3 region has the DNA TGTGCCAGCAGCCAATATTTAGTGGACTATGGCTACACCTTC. Translating gives CASSQYLVDYGYTF.

The chain combines TRBV2 with TRBJ2-1, with 8 nucleotides matching TRBD2. This CDR3 contains 14 residues. Trimming cost V 8 bases and J 4 bases; bases outside gene matches: 7. Germline values: CDR1 SNHLY, CDR2 FYNNEI. CDR3 protein: CASGSGGEYNEQFF. DNA of the CDR3: TGTGCCAGCGGAAGCGGGGGAGAATACAATGAGCAGTTCTTC.

This clone was found many times. The rearrangement links TRBV5-1 to TRBJ2-7, with 7 bases fitting TRBD1. Germline V lookup: CDR1 SGHRS, CDR2 YFSETQ. The CDR3 is made up of 15 amino acids. V shed 1 base and J 2 bases; nucleotides not matched to a gene: 6. The CDR3 nucleotides are TGCGCCAGCAGCTTGACAGGGGTGAACCCCTACGAGCAGTACTTC. The encoded protein is CASSLTGVNPYEQYF.

This sequence joins TRBV6-2 or TRBV6-3 and TRBJ2-7; 8 bases match TRBD1. Germline loops: CDR1 MNHEY, CDR2 SVGEGT. The length of the CDR3 is 13 residues. Trimming at V came to 6 bases and at J to 6 bases, leaving 7 bases not matched to a gene. The CDR3 DNA reads as TGTGCCAGCAGCACCGGACAGGGCCTCGAGCAGTACTTC. Amino acids: CASSTGQGLEQYF.

The CDR3 region is CASSQPGGGNQPQHF. The CDR3 nucleotides read TGCGCCAGCAGCCAACCAGGGGGCGGCAATCAGCCCCAGCATTTT. J is TRBJ1-5 and V is TRBV4-1; 8 positions agree with TRBD1. V lost 2 bases, J lost 2 bases, and 2 bases stayed unmatched. This CDR3 has 15 amino acids. Germline-derived CDR1 and CDR2 are MGHRA and YSYEKL.

This rearrangement joins TRBV24-1 to TRBJ1-1; 7 positions match TRBD1. The CDR3 contains 19 residues. CDR1 is KGHDR, CDR2 SFDVKD, per germline. With 4 bases clipped from V and 0 bases from J, the junction kept 16 bases outside the gene matches. Written as DNA, the CDR3 is TGTGCCACCAGTGACAAGAATAAACCGGACAGGCCCATGAACACTGAAGCTTTCTTT. As protein: CATSDKNKPDRPMNTEAFF.

This chain connects TRBV15 to TRBJ2-2; 12 bases match TRBD1. Looked up from germline, CDR1 is LNHNV and CDR2 is YYDKDF (reference sequence). Trimming cost V 2 bases and J 5 bases; bases outside gene matches: 9. CDR3 length equals 18 residues. The CDR3 DNA sequence: TGTGCCACCAGCAGACCCGGGACAGGGGGCGGTAGTACCGGGGAGCTGTTTTTT. Its translation: CATSRPGTGGGSTGELFF.

The V and J genes are TRBV7-6 and TRBJ2-7, with 7 bases aligning to TRBD2. Unmatched junction bases numbered 10, after V lost 3 bases and J lost 2 bases. Per the germline V gene, CDR1 is SGHVS and CDR2 is FNYEAQ. This CDR3 has 16 residues. CDR3 loop: CASSFFSGDGTYEQYF. Here the CDR3 DNA reads TGTGCCAGCAGCTTTTTCAGCGGGGATGGGACCTACGAGCAGTACTTC.

This clone was counted between two and nine times. This sequence joins TRBV5-1 and TRBJ2-5; a possible D gene is TRBD1 (5 bases). The germline gives CDR1 SGHRS, CDR2 YFSETQ. V lost 0 bases and J lost 2, with 11 bases in between. The CDR3 runs 15 residues. The CDR3 is CASSLAPGIQETQYF. CDR3 bases: TGCGCCAGCAGCTTGGCCCCAGGGATTCAAGAGACCCAGTACTTC.

V usage is TRBV2 and J usage is TRBJ1-2; D is uncertain. Germline loops: CDR1 SNHLY, CDR2 FYNNEI. This CDR3 region has 13 residues. Trimming removed 4 bases from V and 2 bases from J, with 8 bases in between. The CDR3 DNA reads TGTGCCAGCAGTGCGGAGGCGAACTATGGCTACACCTTC. It codes for CASSAEANYGYTF.

This chain uses TRBV6-5 with TRBJ2-7; 11 bases line up with TRBD1. Germline CDR1 reads MNHEY; CDR2 reads SVGAGI. V lost 4 bases and J lost 0; bases outside the gene matches: 2. The length of the CDR3 is 15 residues. The chain's CDR3 is CASSSGQGGSYEQYF. The CDR3 DNA reads as TGTGCCAGCAGTTCGGGACAGGGGGGCTCCTACGAGCAGTACTTC.

CDR3 bases: TGTGCCAGCGGGGGACTAGCGGGCGGAGGTGGAGAGACCCAGTACTTC. Translated, it gives CASGGLAGGGGETQYF. The chain uses TRBV2 and TRBJ2-5, with TRBD2 identical over 12 bases. With V trimmed by 8 bases and J by 4 bases, 11 bases remained unmatched. There are 16 residues in the CDR3. Germline lookup yields CDR1 SNHLY and CDR2 FYNNEI.

V is TRBV6-5 and J is TRBJ2-3, with 7 bases lining up with TRBD1. The V gene's germline CDR1 is MNHEY and CDR2 SVGAGI. The V gene end was trimmed by 6 bases and the J gene end by 3 bases; junction bases not matched to a gene: 3. The CDR3 runs 13 residues. This CDR3 reads CASRKDRTDTQYF. The CDR3 nucleotides are TGTGCCAGCAGGAAGGACAGGACAGATACGCAGTATTTT.

The chain combines TRBV6-5 with TRBJ1-1; 7 bases line up with TRBD1. The CDR3 sequence is 12 residues long. The V segment lost 4 bases and the J segment 8 bases; nucleotides outside the gene matches: 4. The V gene's germline CDR1 is MNHEY and CDR2 SVGAGI. The chain's CDR3 is CASSSQTGEAFF. CDR3 bases: TGTGCCAGCAGTTCCCAGACAGGGGAAGCTTTCTTT.

This clone was seen just once. This chain joins TRBV4-1 and TRBJ1-6, with D possibly TRBD1 on 5 matching bases. This CDR3 is built from 16 residues. The germline V and J ends were trimmed by 4 bases and 8 bases, with 18 bases remaining between them. The germline V gene has CDR1 MGHRA and CDR2 YSYEKL. The CDR3 sequence is CASSPRQGVTHSPLHF. The CDR3 DNA sequence: TGCGCCAGCAGCCCTCGGCAGGGCGTCACACATTCACCCCTCCACTTT.

The CDR3 region is CASRTSGSNNEQFF. CDR3 DNA sequence: TGTGCCAGCAGGACTAGCGGGAGTAACAATGAGCAGTTCTTC. V gene TRBV6-6 combines with J gene TRBJ2-1; TRBD2 aligns across 12 bases. The V segment lost 6 bases and the J segment 5 bases; nucleotides outside the gene matches: 2. The CDR3 spans 14 residues. Germline values: CDR1 MNHNY, CDR2 SVGAGI (reference sequence).

The rearrangement links TRBV10-3 to TRBJ1-2, with TRBD1 matching 12 bases. The CDR3 loop spans 17 amino acids. J gave up 6 bases and V 3 bases, and 11 bases lay outside the gene matches. CDR1 is ENHRY, CDR2 SYGVKD, per germline. The DNA of the CDR3 is TGTGCCATCAGTGACCCCGGGACAGGGGGCAGTGGTAATGGCTACACCTTC. Encoded protein: CAISDPGTGGSGNGYTF.

The V gene is TRBV9, the J gene TRBJ1-2; D gene ambiguous. V gave up 0 bases and J gave up 5 bases, with 20 bases separating them. Germline values: CDR1 SGDLS, CDR2 YYNGEE. The CDR3 covers 17 residues. CDR3 sequence: CASSVGKSDPRGYGYTF. In nucleotides, the CDR3 is TGTGCCAGCAGCGTAGGGAAGTCAGATCCTCGAGGTTATGGCTACACCTTC.

The CDR3 protein is CASIGGSYNSPLHF. The CDR3 bases are TGTGCCAGTATTGGGGGGTCCTATAATTCACCCCTCCACTTT. V is TRBV19 and J is TRBJ1-6, with D possibly TRBD1 on 5 matching bases. The CDR3 extends over 14 amino acids. V gave up 7 bases and J gave up 1 base, with 8 bases separating them. Germline V gene lookup returns CDR1 LNHDA and CDR2 SQIVND (reference sequence).

The chain recombines TRBV5-4 with TRBJ1-2; no definite D call. The CDR3 totals 13 residues. V lost 4 bases to trimming and J lost 5 bases, with 12 bases between them. Per germline, CDR1 SGHNT and CDR2 YYREEE (reference sequence). The chain's CDR3 is CASSPEALYGYTF. CDR3 coding DNA: TGTGCCAGCAGCCCGGAGGCCCTTTATGGCTACACCTTC.

This sequence joins TRBV2 and TRBJ2-7; TRBD1 matches at 8 bases. Germline CDR1 is SNHLY and CDR2 is FYNNEI. This CDR3 contains 13 residues. The ends lost 6 bases at V and 3 bases at J; junction bases unmatched: 4. The CDR3 loop is CASSGQGVYEQYF. CDR3 DNA sequence: TGTGCCAGCAGCGGACAGGGAGTCTACGAGCAGTACTTC.